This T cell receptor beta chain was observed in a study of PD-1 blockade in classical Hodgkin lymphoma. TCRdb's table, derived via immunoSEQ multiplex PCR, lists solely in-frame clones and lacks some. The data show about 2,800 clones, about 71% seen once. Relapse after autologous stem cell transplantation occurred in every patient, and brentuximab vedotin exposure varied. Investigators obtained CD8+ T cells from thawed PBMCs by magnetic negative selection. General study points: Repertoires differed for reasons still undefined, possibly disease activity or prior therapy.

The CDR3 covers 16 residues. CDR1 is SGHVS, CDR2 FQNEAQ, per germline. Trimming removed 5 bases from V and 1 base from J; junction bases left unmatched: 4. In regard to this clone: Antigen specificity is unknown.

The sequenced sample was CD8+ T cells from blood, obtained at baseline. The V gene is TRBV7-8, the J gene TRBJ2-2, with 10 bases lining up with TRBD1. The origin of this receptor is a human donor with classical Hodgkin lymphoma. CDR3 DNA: TGTGCCAGCAGCAACCGGGACAGGGGGAACACCGGGGAGCTGTTTTTT. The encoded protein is CASSNRDRGNTGELFF.